The entry that follows covers one T cell receptor beta chain sequence. This sample was taken from a study of blood T cell repertoires in COVID-19. On the study more broadly: COVID-19 samples, acute and convalescent, were from the United States, Italy and Spain.

In the original processing: Estimated nucleated cell counts came from reference gene primer amplification. Sequencing used immunoSEQ multiplex PCR; TCRdb keeps in-frame clones, though not all of them. The DNA gave D and trimming, while V, J and clone size come from that table. The profile shows 100,000 or so clones, 80% to 90% of them singletons. There are 15 residues in the CDR3. CDR1 is SNHLY and CDR2 is FYNNEI in the germline V gene. The ends lost 3 bases at V and 3 bases at J; junction bases unmatched: 4. Material: peripheral blood. The rearrangement uses TRBV2 and TRBJ1-5, with 8 bases identical to TRBD1. This sequence was found in a woman of 80 years or more with acute or convalescent COVID-19. The CDR3, as DNA: TGTGCCAGCAGTGACCACAGGGGGATCAATCAGCCCCAGCATTTT. This translates into CASSDHRGINQPQHF.